The rows below give T cell receptor beta chains drawn from one sample of a study of human T cells and chemical hapten exposure. A single record per CDR3 protein comes from TCRdb applying MiXCR to the RACE reads. The sample carries 300,000 to 450,000 distinct CDR3 sequences, 4.5% to 5.5% recorded once. The sequencing used whole blood, collected in connection with sensitization to the hapten diphenylcyclopropenone (DPC). The receptors shown here come from a woman in her fifties or sixties with alopecia areata. Some clones in this sample may be carry-over from other donors' samples. Each CDR3 is given with its conserved first and last residue. The D gene is left open where the match is weak. Size tells how often a clone was seen (once, few, many) or the class of an expanded clone, and some rows leave it out.

D: .
V: TRBV5-1
size: few
J: TRBJ2-3
DNA: TGCGCCAGCAGCTCCGGGACTCATGCGGTAGATACGCAGTATTTT
CDR3: CASSSGTHAVDTQYF

D: TRBD2
V: TRBV4-1
size: .
J: TRBJ2-1
DNA: TGCGCCAGCAGCCAAAGACTAGCTAATGAGCAGTTCTTC
CDR3: CASSQRLANEQFF

D: .
V: TRBV30
size: many
J: TRBJ2-7
DNA: TGTGCCTGGAGTGTACGAGGGAACGAGCAGTACTTC
CDR3: CAWSVRGNEQYF

D: .
V: TRBV20-1
size: few
J: TRBJ1-3
DNA: TGCAGTGCTAGTCCCCGGGACACATTGTACAACACCATATATTTT
CDR3: CSASPRDTLYNTIYF

D: .
V: TRBV9
size: .
J: TRBJ1-2
DNA: TGTGCCAGCAGCCCCGACAGGCCTAACTATGGCTACACCTTC
CDR3: CASSPDRPNYGYTF

D: TRBD2
V: TRBV11-2
size: few
J: TRBJ2-7
DNA: TGTGCCAGCCAGATTAGCGGGTTCTACGAGCAGTACTTC
CDR3: CASQISGFYEQYF

D: TRBD1
V: TRBV13
size: many
J: TRBJ2-7
DNA: TGTGCCAGCAGCTCTCAGGGGGTTGCCTACGAGCAGTACTTC
CDR3: CASSSQGVAYEQYF

D: .
V: TRBV7-2
size: few
J: TRBJ1-5
DNA: TGTGCCAGCAGCTTAGGTTCCCGGGGCCAGGGTCAGCCCCAGCATTTT
CDR3: CASSLGSRGQGQPQHF

D: .
V: TRBV7-7
size: .
J: TRBJ2-7
DNA: TGTGCCAACAGCCCACAGTCCGGGAACGAGCAGTACTTC
CDR3: CANSPQSGNEQYF

D: .
V: TRBV6-1
size: .
J: TRBJ1-6
DNA: TGTGCCAGCAGTGAACGACGGCCACCCCTCCACTTT
CDR3: CASSERRPPLHF

D: TRBD2
V: TRBV11-2
size: .
J: TRBJ2-7
DNA: TGTGCCAGCAGCCCCCAAGGGGCGGGAGGTTCCTACGAGCAGTACTTC
CDR3: CASSPQGAGGSYEQYF

D: .
V: TRBV14
size: .
J: TRBJ2-1
DNA: TGTGCCAGCAGCCAAGAAGCTGGGCCGAGGGATGAGCAGTTCTTC
CDR3: CASSQEAGPRDEQFF

D: TRBD2
V: TRBV7-8
size: many
J: TRBJ2-5
DNA: TGTGCCAGCAGCTTAGCGAGCCTAGGACTAGAACAAGAGACCCAGTACTTC
CDR3: CASSLASLGLEQETQYF

D: TRBD2
V: TRBV7-6
size: many
J: TRBJ2-3
DNA: TGTGCCAGCAGCTTAGAACTAGCGGGGCCAGATACGCAGTATTTT
CDR3: CASSLELAGPDTQYF

D: .
V: TRBV4-1
size: .
J: TRBJ2-5
DNA: TGCGCCAGCAGCCAAGCGGGGCAAGTGAGGGGAAAGACCCAGTACTTC
CDR3: CASSQAGQVRGKTQYF

D: .
V: TRBV9
size: .
J: TRBJ1-1
DNA: TGTGCCAGCAGCGGGGGTCTGGGTTTGAACACTGAAGCTTTCTTT
CDR3: CASSGGLGLNTEAFF

D: .
V: TRBV7-6
size: few
J: TRBJ2-2
DNA: TGTGCCAGCAGCTTAGATTTAAACGGGCAGGGACCGGAATACCTGAACACCGGGGAGCTGTTTTTT
CDR3: CASSLDLNGQGPEYLNTGELFF

D: .
V: TRBV4-2
size: few
J: TRBJ1-1
DNA: TGTGCCAGCAGCCACGCTGAGACAGGTTTCATGAACACTGAAGCTTTCTTT
CDR3: CASSHAETGFMNTEAFF

D: .
V: TRBV20-1
size: .
J: TRBJ2-7
DNA: TGCAGTGCCCCCCGGACCATAAACTCCTACGAGCAGTACTTC
CDR3: CSAPRTINSYEQYF

D: .
V: TRBV7-3
size: many
J: TRBJ1-1
DNA: TGTGCCAGCAGCTTAGACGGAAGCTCTGAAGCTTTCTTT
CDR3: CASSLDGSSEAFF

D: .
V: TRBV28
size: .
J: TRBJ1-5
DNA: TGTGCCAGCAGTCGGGGTTGGAGCAATCAGCCCCAGCATTTT
CDR3: CASSRGWSNQPQHF

D: TRBD2
V: TRBV20-1
size: many
J: TRBJ2-7
DNA: TGCAGTGCTAGACCTTTAGCGGGGGCCCGCTACGAGCAGTACTTC
CDR3: CSARPLAGARYEQYF

D: .
V: TRBV12-3/TRBV12-4
size: few
J: TRBJ2-3
DNA: TGTGCCAGCAGTTTGGTACAGGGAGAGACAGATACGCAGTATTTT
CDR3: CASSLVQGETDTQYF

D: TRBD1
V: TRBV28
size: many
J: TRBJ2-7
DNA: TGTGCCTCGAAAGGCAACAGGGGGGACCGGTACGAGCAGTACTTC
CDR3: CASKGNRGDRYEQYF

D: .
V: TRBV18
size: few
J: TRBJ1-1
DNA: TGTGCCAGCTCACCAGTCTCGACCTCGGCCAGCACTGAAGCTTTCTTT
CDR3: CASSPVSTSASTEAFF

D: TRBD1
V: TRBV5-1
size: many
J: TRBJ2-3
DNA: TGCGCCAGCAGCGCGGCCCCGACAGGGCTTTACACAGATACGCAGTATTTT
CDR3: CASSAAPTGLYTDTQYF

D: TRBD2
V: TRBV7-2
size: many
J: TRBJ2-3
DNA: TGTGCCAGCAGCCACGCAGCGGGAGACACAGATACGCAGTATTTT
CDR3: CASSHAAGDTDTQYF

D: TRBD1
V: TRBV20-1
size: many
J: TRBJ2-5
DNA: TGCAGTGCTAGAGTGGGGACAGTGGAGACCCAGTACTTC
CDR3: CSARVGTVETQYF

D: .
V: TRBV20-1
size: .
J: TRBJ1-5
DNA: TGCAGTGCACTCGACACCTATAGCAATCAGCCCCAGCATTTT
CDR3: CSALDTYSNQPQHF

D: .
V: TRBV6-1
size: few
J: TRBJ1-5
DNA: TGTGCCAGCAGTTTCAGGGTTCAGCCCCAGCATTTT
CDR3: CASSFRVQPQHF

D: TRBD2
V: TRBV10-3
size: .
J: TRBJ2-3
DNA: TGTGCCATCAGTGAGCCACGACTAGCGGGAGCTACAGATACGCAGTATTTT
CDR3: CAISEPRLAGATDTQYF

D: TRBD2
V: TRBV7-2
size: .
J: TRBJ2-1
DNA: TGTGCCAGCAGCTTAATAGCGGGAGTGTACAATGAGCAGTTCTTC
CDR3: CASSLIAGVYNEQFF

D: .
V: TRBV4-2
size: .
J: TRBJ2-5
DNA: TGTGCCAGCAGCCGAGATGCCGGGACACAGCAAGAGACCCAGTACTTC
CDR3: CASSRDAGTQQETQYF

D: .
V: TRBV25-1
size: .
J: TRBJ1-5
DNA: TGTGCCAGCAGCAGAGAGGGCAATCAGCCCCAGCATTTT
CDR3: CASSREGNQPQHF

D: .
V: TRBV5-1
size: few
J: TRBJ1-4
DNA: TGCGCCAGCAGCACAGCCGGACCAACTAATGAAAAACTGTTTTTT
CDR3: CASSTAGPTNEKLFF

D: .
V: TRBV6-5
size: .
J: TRBJ1-5
DNA: TGTGCCAGCAGTTACTCTAGGGGGGCCAGCAATCAGCCCCAGCATTTT
CDR3: CASSYSRGASNQPQHF

D: .
V: TRBV27
size: few
J: TRBJ1-2
DNA: TGTGCCAGCAGTTTATTGGGGGAGGCTGGCTATGGCTACACCTTC
CDR3: CASSLLGEAGYGYTF

D: TRBD1
V: TRBV5-1
size: many
J: TRBJ2-5
DNA: TGCGCCAGCAGCCACCGGGACAGGGGGCAAGAGACCCAGTACTTC
CDR3: CASSHRDRGQETQYF

D: .
V: TRBV4-1
size: many
J: TRBJ2-1
DNA: TGCGCCAGCAGCGAAAAGAGGGGACCCGGACCCGGAAATGAGCAGTTCTTC
CDR3: CASSEKRGPGPGNEQFF

D: TRBD2
V: TRBV5-6
size: many
J: TRBJ2-1
DNA: TGTGCCAGCAGCCCACTAGCGGGAGGGCCCTCCAATGAGCAGTTCTTC
CDR3: CASSPLAGGPSNEQFF

D: TRBD1
V: TRBV13
size: .
J: TRBJ2-3
DNA: TGTGCCAGCAGGACAGGGCGAGGGAAAAATACGCAGTATTTT
CDR3: CASRTGRGKNTQYF